These 19 T cell receptor beta chains share one sample of origin, sequenced in a study of PD-1 blockade in mismatch repair-deficient tumors. Generated by immunoSEQ multiplex PCR, the TCRdb table keeps only in-frame clones and is missing some. Of roughly 32,000 clones in the sample, 65% to 85% were seen once. The sample was PBMCs, taken around 6 weeks after starting pembrolizumab. These receptors were taken from an adult with mismatch repair-deficient cancer.

The CDR3 DNA is TGTGCCAGCAGTTTACTATCGGGGAGGGCATCAGATACGCAGTATTTT. It translates to CASSLLSGRASDTQYF. The chain employs TRBV28 and TRBJ2-3; 7 bases align to TRBD2. The CDR3 length is 16 residues. Germline-derived CDR1 and CDR2 are MDHEN and SYDVKM. V lost 2 bases, J lost 4 bases, and 9 bases stayed unmatched.

The table lists this clone with a count of one. V is TRBV7-8 and J is TRBJ1-1; TRBD1 matches at 8 bases. V lost 6 bases to trimming and J lost 3 bases; unmatched junction nucleotides: 12. This CDR3 has 16 amino acids. Per germline, CDR1 SGHVS and CDR2 FQNEAQ. The CDR3 DNA follows: TGTGCCAGCAGAATTAGCAGGGGGCGGAGGGACACTGAAGCTTTCTTT. Protein product: CASRISRGRRDTEAFF.

The chain is built from TRBV4-1 and TRBJ2-2; D gene uncertain. Trimming left V 3 bases short and J 0 bases short, with 5 bases between. This CDR3 spans 14 amino acids. Germline CDR1 MGHRA, CDR2 YSYEKL. CDR3 coding DNA: TGCGCCAGCAGCCACACTACGAACACCGGGGAGCTGTTTTTT. Translated: CASSHTTNTGELFF.

This chain links TRBV9 with TRBJ2-1, with 9 bases fitting TRBD2. CDR1 and CDR2 (germline): SGDLS, YYNGEE. After removal of 3 bases from V and 10 bases from J, the junction contained 5 bases not matched to a gene. CDR3 length equals 13 residues. CDR3 in DNA: TGTGCCAGCAGCGACAGACTAGCGGAAGAGCAGTTCTTC. It specifies CASSDRLAEEQFF. Looking up the rest from reference TRBV9 and TRBJ2-1 gives the full variable domain: DSGVTQTPKHLITATGQRVTLRCSPRSGDLSVYWYQQSLDQGLQFLIQYYNGEERAKGNILERFSAQQFPDLHSELNLSSLELGDSALYFCASSDRLAEEQFFGPGTRLTVL.

The V and J genes are TRBV5-1 and TRBJ2-7; TRBD2 aligns across 10 bases. The J segment lost 2 bases and the V segment lost 4 bases, leaving 6 bases of the junction unmatched. The CDR3 spans 15 residues. Germline V gene lookup returns CDR1 SGHRS and CDR2 YFSETQ. CDR3 nucleotide sequence: TGCGCCAGCAGCAAGCTAGCGGGAGTAACCTACGAGCAGTACTTC. The encoded protein is CASSKLAGVTYEQYF.

The chain combines TRBV29-1 with TRBJ2-7, with D possibly being TRBD1 (6 bases). Trimming stripped 5 bases from V and 3 bases from J, with 20 bases between. The CDR3 sequence is 15 residues long. From germline, CDR1 is SQVTM and CDR2 ANQGSEA. The CDR3, as DNA: TGCAGCGTTTTCCCCCCAGGGGCGACCCTCTACGAGCAGTACTTC. As protein: CSVFPPGATLYEQYF.

In its sample, this clone was seen once. This chain connects TRBV7-2 to TRBJ2-5, with 15 bases that match TRBD2. Germline CDR1 SGHTA, CDR2 FQGNSA. The CDR3 is 17 residues long. V was pared by 5 bases and J by 2 bases, with 6 bases of the junction left unmatched. CDR3 nucleotide sequence: TGTGCCAGCAGCGGCCAGGGACTAGCGGGAGGACAAGAGACCCAGTACTTC. Translated: CASSGQGLAGGQETQYF. Full variable domain (remainder filled in from reference TRBV7-2 and TRBJ2-5): GAGVSQSPSNKVTEKGKDVELRCDPISGHTALYWYRQSLGQGLEFLIYFQGNSAPDKSGLPSDRFSAERTGGSVSTLTIQRTQQEDSAVYLCASSGQGLAGGQETQYFGPGTRLLVL.

The CDR3 here is CASSRTSGNEQFF. Here the CDR3 DNA reads TGTGCCAGCAGCAGGACTAGTGGCAATGAGCAGTTCTTC. This sequence joins TRBV5-4 and TRBJ2-1; 7 positions agree with TRBD2. Germline V gene sequence: CDR1 SGHNT, CDR2 YYREEE (reference sequence). The CDR3 contains 13 residues. The junction had 4 bases not matched to a gene; V was cut back by 4 bases and J by 6 bases.

This clone is categorized as medium-sized. The CDR3 loop is CASSTDKAYEQYF. CDR3 sequence (DNA): TGCGCCAGCAGTACGGACAAAGCCTACGAGCAGTACTTC. The chain is built from TRBV5-1 and TRBJ2-7; possible D gene TRBD1, 5 bases. The CDR3 has 13 amino acids. CDR1 and CDR2 (germline): SGHRS, YFSETQ. The V end lost 5 bases, the J end lost 2 bases, and 11 bases lay between the germline ends. The variable domain in full, completed from reference TRBV5-1 and TRBJ2-7, reads KAGVTQTPRYLIKTRGQQVTLSCSPISGHRSVSWYQQTPGQGLQFLFEYFSETQRNKGNFPGRFSGRQFSNSRSEMNVSTLELGDSALYLCASSTDKAYEQYFGPGTRLTVT.

This clone was found once. The chain couples TRBV10-1 to TRBJ1-1; D call uncertain. CDR3 size: 12 residues. V lost 6 bases and J 8 bases, leaving 13 bases between the germline ends. Per the germline V gene, CDR1 is WNHNN and CDR2 is SYGVQD (reference sequence). CDR3 sequence: CASRSGPEEAFF. The CDR3 nucleotides read TGCGCCAGCAGGAGTGGGCCCGAAGAAGCTTTCTTT.

V usage is TRBV10-1 and J usage is TRBJ2-1, with TRBD2 matching 7 bases. Trimming removed 3 bases from V and 4 bases from J; junction bases left unmatched: 12. Germline V CDR1 and CDR2: WNHNN, SYGVQD (reference sequence). This CDR3 comprises 17 residues. The CDR3 spells CASSDQRLARSYNEQFF. CDR3 in DNA: TGCGCCAGCAGTGACCAAAGACTAGCAAGATCTTACAATGAGCAGTTCTTC.

V is TRBV29-1 and J is TRBJ2-1, with 10 bases matching TRBD1. The V and J ends lost 6 bases and 7 bases, in that order; junction bases with no gene match: 9. CDR3 length equals 14 residues. Germline lookup yields CDR1 SQVTM and CDR2 ANQGSEA. The CDR3: CSVKGQGVLNEQFF. The CDR3 bases are TGCAGCGTAAAAGGACAGGGGGTTTTGAATGAGCAGTTCTTC.

The CDR3 loop reads CASSQDLGGGLGNEQFF. The CDR3, as DNA: TGCGCCAGCAGCCAAGATCTCGGGGGAGGGCTGGGCAATGAGCAGTTCTTC. The chain has TRBV4-1 and TRBJ2-1; 7 bases are shared with TRBD2. The CDR3 has 17 residues. With V trimmed by 0 bases and J by 6 bases, 11 bases remained unmatched. CDR1 and CDR2 from the germline V gene are MGHRA and YSYEKL.

The V call is TRBV7-9, the J call TRBJ1-1; D is unresolved. The germline V gene has CDR1 SEHNR and CDR2 FQNEAQ (reference sequence). The V and J ends lost 3 bases and 5 bases respectively, with 4 bases between them. The CDR3 is 11 amino acids. CDR3 sequence: CASSLRTEAFF. The CDR3 DNA reads as TGTGCCAGCAGCTTGAGAACTGAAGCTTTCTTT.

The chain is built from TRBV2 and TRBJ1-2; 9 bases fit TRBD1. The CDR3 totals 16 residues. V lost 5 bases and J lost 2; bases outside the gene matches: 9. Looked up from germline, CDR1 is SNHLY and CDR2 is FYNNEI. The CDR3: CASSYTTGTGNYGYTF. In nucleotides, the CDR3 is TGTGCCAGCAGTTATACAACCGGGACAGGGAACTATGGCTACACCTTC.

The chain carries TRBV18 and TRBJ2-1, with D tentatively TRBD1 (6 bases). The germline V gene has CDR1 KGHSH and CDR2 LQKENI. This CDR3 spans 16 amino acids. V shed 2 bases and J shed 6 bases, with 17 bases lying between them. For the CDR3, the DNA is TGTGCCAGCTCACCATCTCAGGGGATAGTAGGCAATGAGCAGTTCTTC. Translating it yields CASSPSQGIVGNEQFF.

This clone was recorded a few times. The CDR3 is CASSKEGQGARTLHF. CDR3 sequence (DNA): TGTGCCAGCAGCAAAGAAGGGCAGGGGGCGAGAACCCTCCACTTT. The V call is TRBV21-1, the J call TRBJ1-6; no check of the table's D call, TRBD1, against the DNA was made. TRBV21-1 is a listed pseudogene. CDR3 length: 15 amino acids.

The V gene is TRBV5-1, the J gene TRBJ1-6, with TRBD1 identical over 8 bases. V lost 2 bases, J lost 1 base, and 5 bases stayed unmatched. The CDR3 runs 17 residues. Germline assignment: CDR1 SGHRS and CDR2 YFSETQ. DNA for the CDR3: TGCGCCAGCAGCTTCAGGGGGCTAGAGTCCTATAATTCACCCCTCCACTTT. This encodes CASSFRGLESYNSPLHF.

This clone has a handful of counts. The chain recombines TRBV30 with TRBJ1-1; the D gene is possibly TRBD1 (6 bases). Germline values: CDR1 GTSNPN, CDR2 SVGIG (reference sequence). The CDR3 consists of 14 residues. The DNA of the CDR3 is TGTGCGAGGACGGGACACGGTTTGGGAACTGAAGCTTTCTTT. It yields the protein CARTGHGLGTEAFF. Combining the CDR3 with reference TRBV30 and TRBJ1-1 gives the whole variable domain SQTIHQWPATLVQPVGSPLSLECTVEGTSNPNLYWYRQAAGRGLQLLFYSVGIGQISSEVPQNLSASRPQDRQFILSSKKLLLSDSGFYLCARTGHGLGTEAFFGQGTRLTVV.